The present TCR beta chain was sequenced within a study of T cells in tuberculosis. The CDR3 is 16 residues long. V gave up 2 bases and J gave up 5 bases; unmatched junction bases: 10. The germline V gene has CDR1 LGHNA and CDR2 YNFKEQ. The method was immunoSEQ multiplex PCR; TCRdb's version includes in-frame clones alone and lacks a portion of them. This table has over 30,000 clones, 97% appearing once. This TCR was recovered from a donor between 10 and 35 years old with latent tuberculosis or without tuberculosis infection. The V gene is TRBV4-2, the J gene TRBJ1-2, with TRBD1 matching 8 bases. The sample consisted of PBMCs. This CDR3 is CASSQPQDREAYGYTF. DNA for the CDR3: TGTGCCAGCAGCCAACCCCAGGACAGGGAGGCTTATGGCTACACCTTC.